This T cell receptor beta chain emerged from a study of T cell responses to AZD1222 COVID-19 vaccine. Sequencing was performed with immunoSEQ multiplex PCR; in TCRdb, only in-frame clones are kept and a portion is missing. The table records around 100,000 clones, over 80% of them present only once. Germline CDR1 and CDR2: WSHSY and SAAADI. The CDR3 has 15 amino acids. V lost 8 bases to trimming and J lost 3 bases; unmatched junction nucleotides: 9. Study-level results: At 160-218 and 743-854, vaccine-associated CD4 TCRs were dominant, and they spanned spike. Reports indicate that nearly half of spike-specific TCRs are directed at unmutated variant regions. Increases in Spike-specific TCR breadth and depth were seen after two AZD1222 doses. Repertoires were collected only later (after the peak T cell response had occurred).

Details on this clone: Its matching antigen is unknown.

The TCR was taken from an adult in good health. This chain joins TRBV10-2 and TRBJ2-3; 9 bases agree with TRBD1. The sequencing here drew on peripheral blood, taken on day 0 of AZD1222 vaccination. The CDR3 DNA reads as TGCGCCAGCCTAAAACAGGGGGCGATAACAGATACGCAGTATTTT. Protein sequence: CASLKQGAITDTQYF.